This T cell receptor (beta chain) derives from a study of preoperative IRX-2 immunotherapy in early breast cancer. V was pared by 0 bases and J by 10 bases, with 10 bases between. This CDR3 spans 14 amino acids. Germline loops: CDR1 WNHNN, CDR2 SYGVQD (reference sequence). Treatment noted: preoperative locoregional IRX-2 cytokine immunotherapy. Patients received preoperative, locoregional IRX-2 cytokine immunotherapy in a phase Ib study. This table comes from immunoSEQ multiplex PCR, and its TCRdb copy is limited to in-frame clones, with some not included. The sample contains 20,000 to 30,000 clones, 75% to 80% of which appear only once.

The TCR originated in a human donor with breast cancer. The sample in question was lymph node tissue, obtained before IRX-2 immunotherapy. The chain couples TRBV10-1 to TRBJ1-6; D unclear. The DNA of the CDR3 is TGCGCCAGCAGTGAGTCTCCCTCGGTCTCACCCCTCCACTTT. This encodes CASSESPSVSPLHF.